This is a list of T cell receptor beta chains from one sample in a study of a mutant IDH1 vaccine in newly diagnosed glioma. Generated by immunoSEQ multiplex PCR, the TCRdb table keeps only in-frame clones and is missing some. The sample records tens of thousands of clones, 86% being singletons. Source: PBMCs, taken from a glioma patient treated with radiotherapy, temozolomide or both. The receptor source for this set is a man aged 35 to 55 with glioma. CDR3s include the opening cysteine and the closing phenylalanine or tryptophan. Fields, in order: J gene, D gene, V gene, CDR3 length, clone size, CDR3 DNA, CDR3 protein. D genes are given only for firm matches. The size entry is marked missing in some rows and otherwise reads once, few, many or a size class.

>TRBJ1-1|-|TRBV7-9|14|-
TGTGCCAGCATCCTGTCAGGGGCCTACACTGAAGCTTTCTTT
CASILSGAYTEAFF
>TRBJ2-7|-|TRBV7-3|13|once
TGTGCCAGCAGCTTAGGTACACACTACGAGCAGTACTTC
CASSLGTHYEQYF
>TRBJ2-1|-|TRBV5-1|13|-
TGCGCCAGCACCATAAGTTCCTACAATGAGCAGTTCTTC
CASTISSYNEQFF
>TRBJ1-3|-|TRBV7-3|15|-
TGTGCCAGCAGCTCAACCGGGATCTCTGGAAACACCATATATTTT
CASSSTGISGNTIYF
>TRBJ2-7|-|TRBV2|13|-
TGTGCCAGCAGTACTAGGAGCTCCTACGAGCAGTACTTC
CASSTRSSYEQYF
>TRBJ2-1|-|TRBV7-8|15|-
TGTGCCAGCAGCTTAATCAGGGGGGGATACAATGAGCAGTTCTTC
CASSLIRGGYNEQFF
>TRBJ2-2|-|TRBV13|16|once
TGTGCCAGCAGCTTAGGGGACAGACCGAACACCGGGGAGCTGTTTTTT
CASSLGDRPNTGELFF
>TRBJ2-3|TRBD2|TRBV7-2|14|-
TGTGCCAGCAGCCCCCGACTAGCGGGCTCTACGCAGTATTTT
CASSPRLAGSTQYF
>TRBJ2-3|-|TRBV9|15|-
TGTGCCAGCAGCGCCCGCGGGATCCGCACAGATACGCAGTATTTT
CASSARGIRTDTQYF
>TRBJ2-2|-|TRBV19|18|-
TGTGCCAGTAGTAATCCTCGCAGGGGAGGCGGAATTGCCGGGGAGCTGTTTTTT
CASSNPRRGGGIAGELFF
>TRBJ2-1|-|TRBV6-5|14|-
TGTGCCAGCAGTCCCAACACTGGGGCTAGTGAGCAGTTCTTC
CASSPNTGASEQFF
>TRBJ1-1|TRBD1|TRBV5-1|15|-
TGCGCCAGCAGCTTTCGGCAGGGGGGGGAAACTGAAGCTTTCTTT
CASSFRQGGETEAFF
>TRBJ2-7|-|TRBV27|15|-
TGTGCCAGCGCCCCCGTGGGAGCCGATAGGTACGAGCAGTACTTC
CASAPVGADRYEQYF
>TRBJ1-1|-|TRBV19|13|-
TGTGCCAGTCATCCCCGAGGGGGGACTGAAGCTTTCTTT
CASHPRGGTEAFF
>TRBJ1-1|TRBD1|TRBV5-1|15|-
TGCGCCAGCAGCTCTCGGCAGGGGGGGGACACTGAAGCTTTCTTT
CASSSRQGGDTEAFF
>TRBJ1-2|TRBD1|TRBV23-1|15|-
TGCGCCAGCAGTCAAGGGGGGACAGCTAACTATGGCTACACCTTC
CASSQGGTANYGYTF
>TRBJ1-5|-|TRBV6-1|12|-
TGTGCCAGCAGTGACTCGGGTCAGCCCCAGCATTTT
CASSDSGQPQHF
>TRBJ1-2|-|TRBV15|15|once
TGTGCCACCAGCAGAGGGGAATCGGGCGATCATGGCTACACCTTC
CATSRGESGDHGYTF
>TRBJ1-4|-|TRBV27|13|-
TGTGCCAGCAGTTTCGCGGGGGGTGAAAAACTGTTTTTT
CASSFAGGEKLFF
>TRBJ2-3|-|TRBV5-5|14|-
TGTGCCAGCAGCGAAGATCCTGGCACAGATACGCAGTATTTT
CASSEDPGTDTQYF
>TRBJ2-5|-|TRBV7-9|15|-
TGTGCCAGCAGCCGGACTGACTATCTACAAGAGACCCAGTACTTC
CASSRTDYLQETQYF
>TRBJ2-1|-|TRBV19|14|-
TGTGCCAGTAGTATACTAGCGACAGGCAATGAGCAGTTCTTC
CASSILATGNEQFF
>TRBJ1-5|TRBD1|TRBV5-8|15|-
TGTGCCAGCAGCTCCCGGGACAGGGGTCCTCAGCCCCAGCATTTT
CASSSRDRGPQPQHF
>TRBJ2-7|-|TRBV9|14|-
TGTGCCAGCAGCCGAACCCACGGGGGCTACGAGCAGTACTTC
CASSRTHGGYEQYF
>TRBJ2-1|-|TRBV4-3|18|-
TGCGCCAGCGCGAAACGACTGGCAGGGTTTAGCTCCTACAATGAGCAGTTCTTC
CASAKRLAGFSSYNEQFF
>TRBJ2-7|TRBD2|TRBV4-3|15|-
TGCGCCAGCAGCCAAGATACTAGCGATACCTACGAGCAGTACTTC
CASSQDTSDTYEQYF
>TRBJ1-2|-|TRBV7-6|13|-
TGTGCCAGCAGCTTTCAGGGCTTCTATGGCTACACCTTC
CASSFQGFYGYTF
>TRBJ2-1|TRBD2|TRBV7-2|15|-
TGTGCCAGCAACGACAAGCGCGGGAGGTACAATGAGCAGTTCTTC
CASNDKRGRYNEQFF
>TRBJ1-1|-|TRBV5-1|13|-
TGCGCCAGCAGCGACCGTGGGAACACTGAAGCTTTCTTT
CASSDRGNTEAFF
>TRBJ1-4|-|TRBV15|13|few
TGTGCCACCAGCAGAGATTTAGGCGAAAAACTGTTTTTT
CATSRDLGEKLFF
>TRBJ2-6|TRBD2|TRBV7-3|15|-
TGTGCCAGCAGCTTTGGACTAGCTGGGGCCAACGTCCTGACTTTC
CASSFGLAGANVLTF
>TRBJ2-2|TRBD2|TRBV27|15|once
TGTGCCAGCAGCTTAGCGGGAGGACGCACCGGGGAGCTGTTTTTT
CASSLAGGRTGELFF
>TRBJ2-3|-|TRBV5-6|14|-
TGTGCCAGCAGCCCCCCTTTCCAGGCCGATACGCAGTATTTT
CASSPPFQADTQYF
>TRBJ1-2|TRBD1|TRBV2|13|-
TGTGCCAGCAAAAACGCAGGGGGGTTGGGCTACACCTTC
CASKNAGGLGYTF
>TRBJ2-1|TRBD2|TRBV6-4|15|-
TGTGCCAGCAGCCAATCTAGCGGGAGCGGAGATGAGCAGTTCTTC
CASSQSSGSGDEQFF
>TRBJ2-1|-|TRBV6-6|14|-
TGTGCCAGCAGCCCCGTTGGTTCCTACAATGAGCAGTTCTTC
CASSPVGSYNEQFF
>TRBJ2-5|TRBD2|TRBV9|15|-
TGTGCCAGCAGCGCCATCGGGGGGGAGTGGGAGACCCAGTACTTC
CASSAIGGEWETQYF
>TRBJ2-4|TRBD2|TRBV27|15|-
TGTGCCAGCAGGGTAGCGGGAGGGCCTCGGGGCATTCAGTACTTC
CASRVAGGPRGIQYF
>TRBJ2-5|TRBD2|TRBV5-1|14|-
TGCGCCAGCAGCTACGGGACTACCCAAGAGACCCAGTACTTC
CASSYGTTQETQYF
>TRBJ1-5|TRBD1|TRBV11-2|15|-
TGTGCCAGCAGCGCAGGGGGGCAGGACAATCAGCCCCAGCATTTT
CASSAGGQDNQPQHF
>TRBJ1-2|-|TRBV4-2|14|-
TGTGCCAGCAGCCAAGATGGACGCCGGGGTGGCTACACCTTC
CASSQDGRRGGYTF
>TRBJ1-4|-|TRBV4-3|16|-
TGCGCCAGCAGCCAGGAACGCGGGACCCCTTCCGAAAAACTGTTTTTT
CASSQERGTPSEKLFF
>TRBJ2-5|TRBD2|TRBV7-2|15|-
TGTGCCAGCAGCTTAGGACTAGCGGGAGGCGTACACGAGTACTTC
CASSLGLAGGVHEYF
>TRBJ1-3|TRBD1|TRBV5-6|17|-
TGTGCCAGCAGCTTGATTTACGGGACAGTCTCTGGAAACACCATATATTTT
CASSLIYGTVSGNTIYF
>TRBJ2-5|-|TRBV5-1|14|-
TGCGCCAGCAGCGAGGGCCCGACCAAAGAGACCCAGTACTTC
CASSEGPTKETQYF
>TRBJ2-7|TRBD2|TRBV10-3|14|-
TGTGCCATCAGCCTAGCGGAATCTACCTACGAGCAGTACTTC
CAISLAESTYEQYF
>TRBJ2-4|-|TRBV4-2|14|once
TGTGCCAGCAGCCAACCTAGGGCAGTAAACATTCAGTACTTC
CASSQPRAVNIQYF
>TRBJ2-3|-|TRBV5-1|15|-
TGCGCCAGCACCCCCGGAATGGAGGGCACAGATACGCAGTATTTT
CASTPGMEGTDTQYF
>TRBJ1-3|-|TRBV27|14|-
TGTGCCAGCAGTTCCCTCTCCTCTGGAAACACCATATATTTT
CASSSLSSGNTIYF
>TRBJ1-1|TRBD1|TRBV5-1|15|few
TGCGCCAGCAGCTTGGTGACAGGGGGCAACACTGAAGCTTTCTTT
CASSLVTGGNTEAFF
>TRBJ2-7|-|TRBV23-1|16|-
TGCGCCAGCAGTCAATCGTGGGGGCGTCGGACCTACGAGCAGTACTTC
CASSQSWGRRTYEQYF
>TRBJ2-7|TRBD1|TRBV10-3|12|-
TGTGCCACCGGACAGGGGGTTGACGAGCAGTACTTC
CATGQGVDEQYF